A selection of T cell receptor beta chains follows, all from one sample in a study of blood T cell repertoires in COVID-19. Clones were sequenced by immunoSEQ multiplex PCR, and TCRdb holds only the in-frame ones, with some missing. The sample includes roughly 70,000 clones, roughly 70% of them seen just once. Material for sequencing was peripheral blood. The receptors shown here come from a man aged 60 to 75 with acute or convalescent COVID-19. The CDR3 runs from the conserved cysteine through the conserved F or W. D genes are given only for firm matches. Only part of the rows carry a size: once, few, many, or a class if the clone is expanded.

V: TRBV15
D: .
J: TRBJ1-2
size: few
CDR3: CATSSGGNYGYTF
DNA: TGTGCCACCAGCAGTGGGGGGAACTATGGCTACACCTTC

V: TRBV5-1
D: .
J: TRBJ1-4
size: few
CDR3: CASTEQSSNEKLFF
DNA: TGCGCCAGCACCGAACAGAGTTCTAATGAAAAACTGTTTTTT

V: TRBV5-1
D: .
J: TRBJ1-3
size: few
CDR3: CASSLLTGPTGGSGNTIYF
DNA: TGCGCCAGCAGCTTGTTAACTGGCCCAACCGGGGGCTCTGGAAACACCATATATTTT

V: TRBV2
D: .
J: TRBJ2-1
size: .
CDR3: CASSAGAGNDEQFF
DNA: TGTGCCAGCAGTGCGGGTGCAGGGAATGATGAGCAGTTCTTC

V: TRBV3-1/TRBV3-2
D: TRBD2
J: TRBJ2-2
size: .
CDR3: CASSPGGGTGELFF
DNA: TGTGCCAGCAGCCCCGGGGGGGGCACCGGGGAGCTGTTTTTT

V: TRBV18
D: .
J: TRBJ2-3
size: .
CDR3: CASSRITGSGTDTQYF
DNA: TGTGCCAGCTCACGGATCACAGGGTCTGGCACAGATACGCAGTATTTT

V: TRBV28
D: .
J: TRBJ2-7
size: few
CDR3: CASSSYSGPYEQYF
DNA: TGTGCCAGCAGTTCATATAGCGGTCCCTACGAGCAGTACTTC

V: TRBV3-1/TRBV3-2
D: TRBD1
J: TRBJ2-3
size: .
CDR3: CASSRAGQGPDTQYF
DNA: TGTGCCAGCAGCCGCGCGGGACAGGGGCCGGATACGCAGTATTTT

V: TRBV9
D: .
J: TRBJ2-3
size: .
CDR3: CASSYLVGTDTQYF
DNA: TGTGCCAGCAGCTACCTAGTCGGCACAGATACGCAGTATTTT

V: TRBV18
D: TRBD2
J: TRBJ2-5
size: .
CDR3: CASSRIAGGQETQYF
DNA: TGTGCCAGCTCACGTATAGCGGGAGGGCAAGAGACCCAGTACTTC

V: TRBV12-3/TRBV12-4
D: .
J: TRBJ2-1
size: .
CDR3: CASSMSASTQFF
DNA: TGTGCCAGCAGCATGAGCGCTTCCACGCAGTTCTTC

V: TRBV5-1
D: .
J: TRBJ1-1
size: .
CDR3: CASSGPAGAGEGAFF
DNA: TGCGCCAGCAGCGGCCCTGCGGGGGCGGGGGAGGGAGCTTTCTTT

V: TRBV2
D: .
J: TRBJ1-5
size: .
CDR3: CASSEGQAGEQPQHF
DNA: TGTGCCAGCAGTGAGGGCCAGGCCGGGGAACAGCCCCAGCATTTT

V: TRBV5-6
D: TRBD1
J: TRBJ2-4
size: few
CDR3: CASSFVGQGNIQYF
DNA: TGTGCCAGCAGCTTCGTCGGACAGGGAAACATTCAGTACTTC

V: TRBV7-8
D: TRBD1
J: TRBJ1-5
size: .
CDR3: CASSLDRGNQPQHF
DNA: TGTGCCAGCAGCTTAGACAGGGGGAATCAGCCCCAGCATTTT

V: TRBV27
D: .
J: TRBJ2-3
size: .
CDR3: CASSLFGVEGTDTQYF
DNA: TGTGCCAGCAGTTTATTTGGGGTTGAGGGAACAGATACGCAGTATTTT

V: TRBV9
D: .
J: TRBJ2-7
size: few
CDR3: CASNQNGVYEQYF
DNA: TGTGCCAGCAACCAGAACGGGGTCTACGAGCAGTACTTC

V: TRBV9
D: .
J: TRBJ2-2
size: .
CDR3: CASSYLPTTGTGELFF
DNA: TGTGCCAGCAGCTATCTTCCAACGACTGGCACCGGGGAGCTGTTTTTT

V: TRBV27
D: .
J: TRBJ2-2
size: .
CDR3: CASSFQYTGELFF
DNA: TGTGCCAGCAGTTTCCAATACACCGGGGAGCTGTTTTTT

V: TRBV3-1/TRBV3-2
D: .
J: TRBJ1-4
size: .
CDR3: CASSFQRAAGEKLFF
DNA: TGTGCCAGCAGCTTCCAGAGGGCAGCGGGCGAAAAACTGTTTTTT

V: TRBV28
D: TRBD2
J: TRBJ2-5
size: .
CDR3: CASRPTSGSAIQYF
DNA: TGTGCCAGCAGGCCAACTAGCGGGTCGGCTATCCAGTACTTC

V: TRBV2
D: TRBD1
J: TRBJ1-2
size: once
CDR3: CASSRDVDRGYGYTF
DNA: TGTGCCAGCAGCCGGGATGTTGACAGGGGCTATGGCTACACCTTC

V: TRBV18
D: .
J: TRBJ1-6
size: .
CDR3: CASNQGNNSPLHF
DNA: TGTGCCAGTAATCAGGGGAACAATTCACCCCTCCACTTT

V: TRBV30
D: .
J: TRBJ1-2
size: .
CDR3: CAWSVHSSDNYGYTF
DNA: TGTGCCTGGAGTGTACATTCGTCAGATAACTATGGCTACACCTTC

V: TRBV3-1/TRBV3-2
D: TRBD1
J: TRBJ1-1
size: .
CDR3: CASSQGQGGMNTEAFF
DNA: TGTGCCAGCAGCCAAGGTCAGGGGGGCATGAACACTGAAGCTTTCTTT

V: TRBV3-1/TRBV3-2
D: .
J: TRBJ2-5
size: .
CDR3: CASSQEGGTQYF
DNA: TGTGCCAGCAGCCAAGAAGGAGGGACCCAGTACTTC

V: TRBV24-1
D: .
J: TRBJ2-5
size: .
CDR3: CATSDPHRAQETQYF
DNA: TGTGCCACCAGTGATCCCCACAGGGCCCAAGAGACCCAGTACTTC

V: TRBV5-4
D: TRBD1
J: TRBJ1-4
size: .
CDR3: CASSSRQGGEKLFF
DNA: TGTGCCAGCAGCTCTAGACAGGGTGGTGAAAAACTGTTTTTT

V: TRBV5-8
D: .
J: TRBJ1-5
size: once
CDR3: CASSLLGDQDQPQHF
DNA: TGTGCCAGCAGCTTGCTAGGGGATCAGGATCAGCCCCAGCATTTT

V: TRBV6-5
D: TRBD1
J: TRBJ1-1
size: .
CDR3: CASSPDRVGTEAFF
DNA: TGTGCCAGCAGTCCGGACAGGGTCGGCACTGAAGCTTTCTTT

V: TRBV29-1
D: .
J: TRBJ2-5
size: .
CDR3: CSVELRETQYF
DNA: TGCAGCGTTGAATTGAGAGAGACCCAGTACTTC

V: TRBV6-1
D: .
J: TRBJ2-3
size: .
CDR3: CASSVLLAQGGADTQYF
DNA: TGTGCCAGCAGTGTCTTACTCGCCCAGGGCGGTGCAGATACGCAGTATTTT

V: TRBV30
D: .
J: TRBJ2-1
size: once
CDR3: CAWSGRELRNEQFF
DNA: TGTGCCTGGAGTGGGAGGGAATTAAGGAATGAGCAGTTCTTC

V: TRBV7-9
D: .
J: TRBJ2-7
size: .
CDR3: CASSLGGLEQYF
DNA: TGTGCCAGCAGCTTAGGCGGGCTCGAGCAGTACTTC

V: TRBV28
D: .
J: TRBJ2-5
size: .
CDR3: CASSLHGTQYF
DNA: TGTGCCAGCAGTTTACACGGGACCCAGTACTTC

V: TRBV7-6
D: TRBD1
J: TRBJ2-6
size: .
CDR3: CASSQPASGQGYSGANVLTF
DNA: TGTGCCAGCAGCCAACCTGCGTCGGGACAGGGGTACTCTGGGGCCAACGTCCTGACTTTC

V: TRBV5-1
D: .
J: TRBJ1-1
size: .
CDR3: CASSLAGPSNTEAFF
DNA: TGCGCCAGCAGCTTGGCTGGGCCATCCAACACTGAAGCTTTCTTT

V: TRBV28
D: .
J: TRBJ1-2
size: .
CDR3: CASSATLSGIAGYTF
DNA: TGTGCCAGCAGTGCCACTTTGTCAGGCATCGCTGGCTACACCTTC

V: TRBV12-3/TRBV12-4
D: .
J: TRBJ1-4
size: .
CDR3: CASSLTGEKLFF
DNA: TGTGCCAGCAGTTTAACGGGAGAAAAACTGTTTTTT

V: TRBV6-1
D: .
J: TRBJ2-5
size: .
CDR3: CASSDPLGRVEETQYF
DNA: TGTGCCAGCAGTGACCCCCTTGGCAGGGTTGAGGAGACCCAGTACTTC

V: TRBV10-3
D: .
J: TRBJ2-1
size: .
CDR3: CATTGTHNEQFF
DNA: TGTGCCACCACCGGGACTCACAATGAGCAGTTCTTC

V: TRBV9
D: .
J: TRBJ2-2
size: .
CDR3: CASSGRTAGELFF
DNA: TGTGCCAGCAGCGGGCGGACAGCCGGGGAGCTGTTTTTT

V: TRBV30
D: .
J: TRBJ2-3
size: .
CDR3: CAWSATGTRNTQYF
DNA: TGTGCCTGGAGTGCTACAGGGACGAGAAATACGCAGTATTTT

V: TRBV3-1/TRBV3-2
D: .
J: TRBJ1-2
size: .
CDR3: CASSPKGGAYGYTF
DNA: TGTGCCAGCAGCCCAAAGGGGGGGGCCTATGGCTACACCTTC

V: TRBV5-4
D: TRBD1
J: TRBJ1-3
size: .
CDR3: CASSLPGGQNTIYF
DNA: TGTGCCAGCAGCTTGCCAGGGGGCCAGAACACCATATATTTT

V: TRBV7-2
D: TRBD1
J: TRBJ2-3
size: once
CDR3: CASSLEGQGYTDTQYF
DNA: TGTGCCAGCAGCCTAGAGGGACAGGGGTACACAGATACGCAGTATTTT

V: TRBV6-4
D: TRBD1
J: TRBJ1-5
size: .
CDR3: CASSATGEGNQPQHF
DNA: TGTGCCAGCAGTGCTACAGGGGAGGGCAATCAGCCCCAGCATTTT

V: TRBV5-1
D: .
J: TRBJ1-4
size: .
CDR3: CASSLLDEKLFF
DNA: TGCGCCAGCAGCCTTCTCGATGAAAAACTGTTTTTT